This entry lists 18 T cell receptor beta chains sequenced from one sample in a study of Ad26.COV2.S vaccination and SARS-CoV-2 variants. Only in-frame clones appear in the TCRdb table, and some are missing; sequencing was by immunoSEQ multiplex PCR. The sample records around 450,000 clones, around 87% being singletons. Treatment indicated: around 19 received Ad26.COV2.S at low or high dose, single or two shots; 5 received placebo; per-sample allocation not given. Collection of samples fell on day 63 after the first vaccine or placebo injection. The sequencing here drew on peripheral blood, taken in a trial of Ad26.COV2.S vaccine versus placebo. Receptor source: a person between 18 and 59 years old who received the Ad26.COV2.S COVID-19 vaccine or a placebo.

The V and J genes are TRBV6-4 and TRBJ2-7, with D maybe TRBD2 (6 bases). Germline V gene data show CDR1 as MRHNA and CDR2 as SNTAGT. The germline V and J ends were trimmed by 5 bases and 2 bases, with 16 bases remaining between them. CDR3 size: 15 residues. DNA for the CDR3: TGTGCCAGCAGTAAGAGACAGAGACTAGCCTACGAGCAGTACTTC. This codes for CASSKRQRLAYEQYF.

This CDR3 is CASMLRGGNSQYF. DNA of the CDR3: TGTGCCAGTATGCTGCGGGGGGGGAATAGCCAGTACTTC. This chain joins TRBV2 and TRBJ2-5; TRBD2 matches 9 bases. This CDR3 contains 13 residues. Trimming cost V 9 bases and J 10 bases; bases outside gene matches: 12. Per the germline V gene, CDR1 is SNHLY and CDR2 is FYNNEI.

The chain is built from TRBV6-9 and TRBJ2-4; 8 bases map to TRBD1. The germline CDR1 and CDR2 sequences are MNHGY and SVAAGI. V was pared by 2 bases and J by 2 bases, with 14 bases of the junction left unmatched. The CDR3 extends over 19 amino acids. CDR3 in amino acids: CASSYPRKGQVTTKNIQYF. The CDR3 region has the DNA TGTGCCAGCAGTTATCCGAGGAAGGGACAGGTTACTACCAAAAACATTCAGTACTTC.

This sequence joins TRBV7-2 and TRBJ2-1, with D perhaps TRBD1 or TRBD2 (7 bases each). The germline CDR1 and CDR2 sequences are SGHTA and FQGNSA. V lost 4 bases and J 7 bases, leaving 17 bases between the germline ends. This CDR3 spans 15 amino acids. CDR3: CASSSQGGAGNEQFF. The CDR3 DNA reads as TGTGCCAGCAGCTCCCAGGGGGGGGCGGGGAATGAGCAGTTCTTC.

This chain uses TRBV30 with TRBJ2-7; possible D gene TRBD2, 6 bases. Deletions cut 5 bases from V and 2 bases from J, with 13 bases between. CDR1 GTSNPN and CDR2 SVGIG come from the germline V gene (reference sequence). The CDR3 runs 13 residues. CDR3 in DNA: TGTGCCTGGGCTGGGGGGTCTCCCTACGAGCAGTACTTC. Translated, it gives CAWAGGSPYEQYF.

This chain uses TRBV7-9 with TRBJ2-3; no clear D. The V gene lost 5 bases and the J gene lost 8 bases, with 11 bases spanning the gap. The CDR3 loop spans 12 amino acids. Looked up from germline, CDR1 is SEHNR and CDR2 is FQNEAQ (reference sequence). The CDR3 here is CASSPQQGTQYF. In DNA, the CDR3 is TGTGCCAGCAGCCCCCAGCAAGGTACGCAGTATTTT.

This chain links TRBV7-2 with TRBJ1-1; weak D call: TRBD1 (6 bases). The germline V and J ends were trimmed by 1 base and 3 bases, with 9 bases remaining between them. This CDR3 comprises 14 residues. Germline-derived CDR1 and CDR2 are SGHTA and FQGNSA. The CDR3 DNA reads TGTGCCAGCAGCTTAGAGCAGGGGTACACTGAAGCTTTCTTT. This translates into CASSLEQGYTEAFF.

The chain employs TRBV5-5 and TRBJ1-5; TRBD1 aligns across 7 bases. V lost 3 bases to trimming and J lost 4 bases; unmatched junction nucleotides: 13. The V gene's germline CDR1 is SGHKS and CDR2 YYEKEE (reference sequence). There are 17 residues in the CDR3. The CDR3 DNA is TGTGCCAGCAGCTCCTTCACAGGGGCTGGCGGGAATCAGCCCCAGCATTTT. Its translation is CASSSFTGAGGNQPQHF. The complete variable domain, with remaining parts taken from reference TRBV5-5 and TRBJ1-5, reads DAGVTQSPTHLIKTRGQQVTLRCSPISGHKSVSWYQQVLGQGPQFIFQYYEKEERGRGNFPDRFSARQFPNYSSELNVNALLLGDSALYLCASSSFTGAGGNQPQHFGDGTRLSIL.

This chain uses TRBV5-4 with TRBJ2-2; D is possibly TRBD1 or TRBD2 (5 bases each). The germline V and J ends were trimmed by 4 bases and 5 bases, with 12 bases remaining between them. The germline CDR1 and CDR2 sequences are SGHNT and YYREEE (reference sequence). This CDR3 region has 14 residues. The DNA for the CDR3 is TGTGCCAGCAGCCCAGGGAGAGGAACCGGGGAGCTGTTTTTT. This sequence encodes CASSPGRGTGELFF.

The chain links TRBV19 to TRBJ2-5; the D gene is possibly TRBD1 (6 bases). Trimming cost V 4 bases and J 2 bases, with 14 bases left between them. The CDR3 contains 15 residues. Germline V lookup: CDR1 LNHDA, CDR2 SQIVND (reference sequence). CDR3 in amino acids: CASSTSGTLQETQYF. CDR3 bases: TGTGCCAGTAGTACCTCCGGGACATTGCAAGAGACCCAGTACTTC.

The rearrangement links TRBV4-1 to TRBJ1-3; D unresolved. The CDR3 has 14 amino acids. Trimming took off 1 base at V and 4 bases at J, with 8 bases between the two ends. The germline V gene has CDR1 MGHRA and CDR2 YSYEKL. In DNA, the CDR3 is TGCGCCAGCAGCCAAGGAAATCCGGGAAACACCATATATTTT. Its protein product is CASSQGNPGNTIYF.

This chain joins TRBV15 and TRBJ1-1; D might be TRBD1 (5 bases). The CDR3 extends over 17 amino acids. Germline V CDR1 and CDR2: LNHNV, YYDKDF (reference sequence). V was pared by 4 bases and J by 1 base, with 19 bases between. The CDR3 coding sequence is TGTGCCACCAGCACCGACGCCGCCCGTGGGGGGAACACTGAAGCTTTCTTT. Encoded protein: CATSTDAARGGNTEAFF.

This clone occurred once. The gene calls are TRBV4-3 and TRBJ2-1; 11 positions agree with TRBD2. The V and J ends lost 5 bases and 6 bases, in that order; junction bases with no gene match: 9. Germline V gene sequence: CDR1 LGHNA, CDR2 YSLEER. The CDR3 runs to 16 residues. The CDR3 coding sequence is TGCGCCAGCAGCGGGGCCCTAGCGGGGGGTATCAATGAGCAGTTCTTC. It codes for CASSGALAGGINEQFF.

The chain joins TRBV19 to TRBJ2-5, with a weak D call TRBD2 (6 bases). The germline gives CDR1 LNHDA, CDR2 SQIVND (reference sequence). The CDR3 contains 15 residues. Trimming took off 8 bases at V and 4 bases at J, with 20 bases between the two ends. CDR3: CASGEAGTTGETQYF. The DNA for the CDR3 is TGTGCCAGTGGGGAGGCCGGGACCACCGGAGAGACCCAGTACTTC.

The rearrangement links TRBV28 to TRBJ2-3, with D maybe TRBD1 (6 bases). Trimming took off 1 base at V and 4 bases at J, with 18 bases between the two ends. CDR1 and CDR2 (germline): MDHEN, SYDVKM. CDR3 length: 17 amino acids. The CDR3, as DNA: TGTGCCAGCAGTTTATTAATAGGTTCAGGGGCCGCAGATACGCAGTATTTT. Amino acids: CASSLLIGSGAADTQYF.

The chain links TRBV19 to TRBJ2-2; tentatively, D is TRBD1 or TRBD2 (5 bases each). Trimming stripped 5 bases from V and 6 bases from J, with 13 bases between. CDR1 and CDR2 from the germline V gene are LNHDA and SQIVND (reference sequence). The CDR3 has 14 residues. The CDR3 DNA follows: TGTGCCAGTAGTGCGGGCAGGGAAGCCGGGGAGCTGTTTTTT. Its translation: CASSAGREAGELFF.

V usage is TRBV9 and J usage is TRBJ2-2; D ambiguous. The CDR3 length is 13 residues. Germline CDR1 SGDLS, CDR2 YYNGEE. Between the trimmed V and J ends, which lost 4 bases and 2 bases, there was a span of 6 bases. CDR3 residues: CASSTPNTGELFF. The CDR3 DNA reads as TGTGCCAGCAGCACCCCCAACACCGGGGAGCTGTTTTTT.

V is TRBV6-6 and J is TRBJ2-3, with 10 bases lining up with TRBD2. The V segment lost 5 bases and the J segment 2 bases; nucleotides outside the gene matches: 13. The CDR3 covers 18 residues. Looked up from germline, CDR1 is MNHNY and CDR2 is SVGAGI (reference sequence). The CDR3 loop reads CASSLAGEALGVTDTQYF. DNA of the CDR3: TGTGCCAGCAGTCTAGCGGGGGAGGCACTCGGAGTCACAGATACGCAGTATTTT.